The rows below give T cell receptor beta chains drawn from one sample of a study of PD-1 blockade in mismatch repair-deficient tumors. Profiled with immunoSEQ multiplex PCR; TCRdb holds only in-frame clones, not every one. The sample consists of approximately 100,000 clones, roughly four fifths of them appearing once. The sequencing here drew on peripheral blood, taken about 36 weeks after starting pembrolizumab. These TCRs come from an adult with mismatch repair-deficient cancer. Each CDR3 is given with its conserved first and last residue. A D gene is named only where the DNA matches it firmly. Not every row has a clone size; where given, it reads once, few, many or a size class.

TGTGCCAGAAGCTTGTTAGGGTACCTGATGGCAGGGAGCTCCTACAATGAGCAGTTCTTC	CARSLLGYLMAGSSYNEQFF	.	TRBV5-3	.	TRBJ2-1
TGTGCCAGCAGCTTGTCAAGCAGCTACAATGAGCAGTTCTTC	CASSLSSSYNEQFF	.	TRBV11-1	.	TRBJ2-1
TGTGCCAGCAGCGTAGGGGGTGTTTACACAGATACGCAGTATTTT	CASSVGGVYTDTQYF	.	TRBV9	.	TRBJ2-3
TGTGCCAGCAGCGTTGGACAACTGAACACCGGGGAGCTGTTTTTT	CASSVGQLNTGELFF	.	TRBV9	.	TRBJ2-2
TGTGCCAGCAGCGATAGTGGGACAGGGCGGGCTGAAGCTTTCTTT	CASSDSGTGRAEAFF	TRBD1	TRBV25-1	.	TRBJ1-1
TGTGCCAGCAGCTACCGGGACAAGGAGAGGGACGAGCAGTACTTC	CASSYRDKERDEQYF	.	TRBV14	.	TRBJ2-7
TGTGCTAGTGGTACAACAGGGGCCTGGGGCTACACCTTC	CASGTTGAWGYTF	TRBD1	TRBV12-5	.	TRBJ1-2
TGCAGCGTTGAGTTGGCTAGCGGTTACTACGAGCAGTACTTC	CSVELASGYYEQYF	TRBD2	TRBV29-1	.	TRBJ2-7
TGTGCCAGCAGCCTTACCGGTTTGGGGACTGGTCAGTTATCCTACAATGAGCAGTTCTTC	CASSLTGLGTGQLSYNEQFF	.	TRBV4-2	.	TRBJ2-1
TGTGCCAGCAGCGTAACTAGGACTAGCGGGTCGAACACCGGGGAGCTGTTTTTT	CASSVTRTSGSNTGELFF	TRBD2	TRBV9	.	TRBJ2-2
TGTGCCAGCAGCAAATTGTCTCATAGCGTTTCGACACTTTCCTACGAGCAGTACTTC	CASSKLSHSVSTLSYEQYF	.	TRBV21-1	.	TRBJ2-7
TGCGCCAGCAGCTCCGGGCGAAACAATGAGCAGTTCTTC	CASSSGRNNEQFF	.	TRBV5-1	.	TRBJ2-1
TGTGCCAGCAGTCCCGGGACAGGGGGCGCAGAGACCCAGTACTTC	CASSPGTGGAETQYF	TRBD1	TRBV27	.	TRBJ2-5
TGTGCTAGCAGCGCCGGGACAGGGTCCTACGAGCAGTACTTC	CASSAGTGSYEQYF	TRBD1	TRBV7-7	.	TRBJ2-7
TGTGCCAGCAGTGAAGAACCCGGTGCAGGGGCCGAGCAGTACTTC	CASSEEPGAGAEQYF	.	TRBV6-1	.	TRBJ2-7
TGTGCCAGCAGCCGTCTCCCGTGGGAGACCCAGTACTTC	CASSRLPWETQYF	.	TRBV7-8	.	TRBJ2-5
TGTGCCAGTAGTACCCTCGGGACAGCACAAGAGACCCAGTACTTC	CASSTLGTAQETQYF	TRBD1	TRBV19	.	TRBJ2-5
TGTGCCTGGAGTGGGGGACTTGGGGAGACCCAGTACTTC	CAWSGGLGETQYF	.	TRBV30	.	TRBJ2-5
TGTGCCAGCAGCTTGGATCTGGGGAATGGCTACACCTTC	CASSLDLGNGYTF	.	TRBV5-4	.	TRBJ1-2
TGTGCCAGCAGCCAGGGACAGGGTTACGGCTACACCTTC	CASSQGQGYGYTF	TRBD1	TRBV27	.	TRBJ1-2
TGTGCCAGCGCCTCCCGGGACAGGGGGCCTGGAAACACCATATATTTT	CASASRDRGPGNTIYF	TRBD1	TRBV2	.	TRBJ1-3
TGTGCCATCAGTGAGAGACTAGCGGTATACAATGAGCAGTTCTTC	CAISERLAVYNEQFF	TRBD2	TRBV10-3	.	TRBJ2-1
TGTGCCAGCAGTTTGCCCGGGCTAGGAGGACGCGAGCAGTACTTC	CASSLPGLGGREQYF	.	TRBV27	.	TRBJ2-7
TGTGCCAGCAGCCAGGGACTAGTATCGAGTGAGCAGTTCTTC	CASSQGLVSSEQFF	TRBD2	TRBV5-4	.	TRBJ2-1
TGTGCCAGCAGTTACAACCAGGTGCACTATGGCTACACCTTC	CASSYNQVHYGYTF	.	TRBV6-6	.	TRBJ1-2
TGCGCCAGCAGTCGGGACAGAGAGCAAGCAGATACGCAGTATTTT	CASSRDREQADTQYF	TRBD1	TRBV23-1	.	TRBJ2-3
TGTGCCAGCAGCCTCCTGGACAGGGGGCATGCTTTCTTT	CASSLLDRGHAFF	TRBD1	TRBV28	.	TRBJ1-1
TGTGCCAGCCACAAGGGGGGAAACTATGGCTACACCTTC	CASHKGGNYGYTF	.	TRBV7-9	few	TRBJ1-2
TGTGCCAGCAGCGACCGGGACAGGGGAAACTACGAGCAGTACTTC	CASSDRDRGNYEQYF	TRBD1	TRBV7-9	.	TRBJ2-7
TGTGCCAGTAGTATTTACCCCTCGCCGCCCGGCTATGGCTACACCTTC	CASSIYPSPPGYGYTF	.	TRBV19	.	TRBJ1-2
TGTGCCAGCAGTGAAGGGGAGGGACAGCCCCAGCATTTT	CASSEGEGQPQHF	.	TRBV6-1	few	TRBJ1-5
TGTGCCAGTAGTGCGGCCAGGGTTAGTGGTCAGCCCCAGCATTTT	CASSAARVSGQPQHF	.	TRBV19	.	TRBJ1-5
TGCAGTGCAAAGACGGCCGATGGCTACACCTTC	CSAKTADGYTF	.	TRBV20-1	.	TRBJ1-2
TGTGCCAGCAGCCAAGATTGGAGTGGTGAAGCTTTCTTT	CASSQDWSGEAFF	.	TRBV14	.	TRBJ1-1
TGTGCCAGCTCACCGGACAGCAATCAGCCCCAGCATTTT	CASSPDSNQPQHF	.	TRBV18	once	TRBJ1-5
TGCGCCAGCAGCTCGATTCACGGGACAGCCACCTACGAGCAGTACTTC	CASSSIHGTATYEQYF	TRBD1	TRBV5-1	.	TRBJ2-7
TGTGCCAGCAGGTCAGGGGTAGAAGGCAATGAGCAGTTCTTC	CASRSGVEGNEQFF	.	TRBV7-9	.	TRBJ2-1
TGCGCCAGCAGCATACAGGGGTTGAACACTGAAGCTTTCTTT	CASSIQGLNTEAFF	TRBD1	TRBV5-1	.	TRBJ1-1
TGTGCCAGCAGCCCAGACGGGGGAAACGGAAAAGAGACCCAGTACTTC	CASSPDGGNGKETQYF	.	TRBV9	.	TRBJ2-5
TGTGCCAGCAGTCCCTGGGACGGAATCGACTACAATGAGCAGTTCTTC	CASSPWDGIDYNEQFF	.	TRBV28	.	TRBJ2-1
TGTGCCAGCAGCTTGTATAGCAATCAGCCCCAGCATTTT	CASSLYSNQPQHF	.	TRBV28	.	TRBJ1-5
TGCAGCGTTGCCGGGGGGGCGTGGGGCAAAAACATTCAGTACTTC	CSVAGGAWGKNIQYF	TRBD2	TRBV29-1	.	TRBJ2-4
TGTGCCAGCAGTGAGGTCGCTACGAACGGCTACACCTTC	CASSEVATNGYTF	.	TRBV2	few	TRBJ1-2
TGTGCCAGCAGCTTAGGATCTTGGGACAGGGGGCCAAGAGATACGCAGTATTTT	CASSLGSWDRGPRDTQYF	TRBD1	TRBV7-9	.	TRBJ2-3
TGTGCCAGCAGCTTAACGGCGGCTAGCTCAGATACGCAGTATTTT	CASSLTAASSDTQYF	.	TRBV7-3	.	TRBJ2-3
TGTGCCAGCAAGGGGGCAGTCCTTCCCCACTATGGCTACACCTTC	CASKGAVLPHYGYTF	TRBD1	TRBV6-6	once	TRBJ1-2
TGCGCCAGCAGCACCGGGCCCTACAATGAGCAGTTCTTC	CASSTGPYNEQFF	.	TRBV5-1	.	TRBJ2-1
TGCGCCAGCAGCCCAAGACTAGCGGGAGGATCGGATACGCAGTATTTT	CASSPRLAGGSDTQYF	TRBD2	TRBV5-1	.	TRBJ2-3
TGTGCCCGCTCTACAGAGCCGAACACTGAAGCTTTCTTT	CARSTEPNTEAFF	.	TRBV30	once	TRBJ1-1
TGTGCCAGCAGCCCGCAGTTGGGGCGGTCCTACAATGAGCAGTTCTTC	CASSPQLGRSYNEQFF	.	TRBV9	once	TRBJ2-1
TGTGCCAGCAGCTTAGAGGCAGGGGGCCCGACAGATACGCAGTATTTT	CASSLEAGGPTDTQYF	TRBD1	TRBV13	.	TRBJ2-3
TGTGCCAGCAGTACTAGCTATACGCAGTATTTT	CASSTSYTQYF	.	TRBV11-2	.	TRBJ2-3
TGTGCCAGCAGCCTTCGGACTAGCGGGAGACGAGAGACCCAGTACTTC	CASSLRTSGRRETQYF	TRBD2	TRBV7-9	.	TRBJ2-5
TGTGCCAGCAGCCACCTGGACAAAGGTCCGTACGAGCAGTACTTC	CASSHLDKGPYEQYF	.	TRBV14	.	TRBJ2-7
TGTGCCAGCAGTGAGGCTAGCCTTTCCTACAATGAGCAGTTCTTC	CASSEASLSYNEQFF	.	TRBV2	once	TRBJ2-1
TGTGCCAGCAGTGTTGGCAATGAGCAGTTCTTC	CASSVGNEQFF	.	TRBV2	few	TRBJ2-1
TGTGCCATCACTACTAGCGGGAGTAAGACAGATACGCAGTATTTT	CAITTSGSKTDTQYF	TRBD2	TRBV10-3	.	TRBJ2-3
TGTGCCAGCAGTCCAGCGACAGGGATCGGACAAGAGACCCAGTACTTC	CASSPATGIGQETQYF	TRBD1	TRBV27	.	TRBJ2-5
TGCGCCAGCAGTCAAGGCGGACAGGGGGCGGAAGAGACCCAGTACTTC	CASSQGGQGAEETQYF	TRBD1	TRBV23-1	.	TRBJ2-5
TGTGCCAGCAGGGGAAGGGGGCGCGACACCGGGGAGCTGTTTTTT	CASRGRGRDTGELFF	TRBD1	TRBV7-8	.	TRBJ2-2